This T cell receptor (beta chain) was documented in a study of blood T cell repertoires in COVID-19. CDR3 size: 20 residues. In its sample, this clone was seen a few times. This table comes from immunoSEQ multiplex PCR, and its TCRdb copy is limited to in-frame clones, with some not included. The profile shows fewer than 350,000 clones, around 90% of them singletons. This receptor was obtained from a man in his thirties or forties with COVID-19, enrolled during active disease. This rearrangement joins TRBV21-1 to TRBJ1-5; whether TRBD1, the table's D call, matches the DNA was not checked. TRBV21-1 is listed as a pseudogene. The sequencing input was peripheral blood. CDR3 nucleotide sequence: TGTGCCAGCAGCAAGCACTACCGGGACAGGGGAGGGGGAGGCAATCAGCCCCAGCATTTT. It is translated as CASSKHYRDRGGGGNQPQHF.